What follows are 23 T cell receptor beta chains derived from one specimen sequenced in a study of blood T cells in healthy people across ages. The use of a sample-barcoded 5' primer and a J-beta primer mix characterized a second PCR of roughly 7 to 11 cycles. TCRdb passed the 5' RACE reads through MiXCR, listing each CDR3 protein once. The sample includes 700,000 to 900,000 distinct CDR3 sequences, about 55% of them seen just once. The sample taken for sequencing was blood. The receptors stem from a man older than 75 in good health.

This clonotype was detected many times. The chain employs TRBV20-1 and TRBJ2-5; unclear D gene. V dropped 6 bases and J dropped 2 bases, with 10 bases sitting between them. The CDR3 contains 12 residues. CDR1 is DFQATT, CDR2 SNEGSKA, per germline (reference sequence). CDR3 DNA: TGCAGTGCCCGAGGACCGCAAGAGACCCAGTACTTC. Protein: CSARGPQETQYF.

This clonotype was observed a few times. The gene calls are TRBV5-1 and TRBJ2-6; D unresolved. The CDR3 contains 15 residues. The V end lost 1 base, the J end lost 0 bases, and 5 bases lay between the germline ends. Germline V gene lookup returns CDR1 SGHRS and CDR2 YFSETQ. The CDR3 DNA is TGCGCCAGCAGCTTGACAGCCTCTGGGGCCAACGTCCTGACTTTC. It specifies CASSLTASGANVLTF.

The rearrangement links TRBV7-9 to TRBJ2-4; 10 nucleotides align to TRBD2. The end of the DNA fits TRBJ2-5 better, so the J call may be wrong. The CDR3 sequence is 19 residues long. Germline CDR1 and CDR2: SEHNR and FQNEAQ (reference sequence). The CDR3 protein is CASSFRPLWTSGGEETQYF. The CDR3, as DNA: TGTGCCAGCAGCTTCAGGCCCCTATGGACTAGCGGAGGGGAAGAGACCCAGTACTTC.

The chain recombines TRBV6-5 with TRBJ1-2; D is unresolved. CDR1 and CDR2 (germline): MNHEY, SVGAGI. The CDR3 consists of 14 residues. V gave up 5 bases and J gave up 1 base, with 11 bases separating them. CDR3 sequence reads: CASSLRKINYGYTF. Written as DNA, the CDR3 is TGTGCCAGCAGTCTAAGAAAGATTAACTATGGCTACACCTTC.

This clonotype has more than one count but fewer than ten. One end of the junction varies from germline; a read error may be responsible. V and J are TRBV10-3 and TRBJ2-6; a possible D gene is TRBD1 (6 bases). The CDR3 runs to 15 residues. Germline-derived CDR1 and CDR2 are ENHRY and SYGVKD. The CDR3 sequence: CAVRGLISGANVLTF. CDR3 DNA: TGTGCCGTCAGGGGTCTTATCTCTGGGGCCAACGTCCTGACTTTC.

The rearrangement links TRBV3-1 to TRBJ2-3, with a weak D call TRBD1 (5 bases). The CDR3 length is 15 residues. V lost 0 bases and J lost 7, with 14 bases in between. Germline CDR1 reads LGHDT; CDR2 reads YNNKEL (reference sequence). CDR3: CASSQDLPTVNTQYF. Written as DNA, the CDR3 is TGTGCCAGCAGCCAAGATCTTCCGACAGTTAATACGCAGTATTTT.

The chain has TRBV20-1 and TRBJ1-5; 7 nucleotides line up with TRBD1. V lost 5 bases, J lost 1 base, and 5 bases stayed unmatched. The CDR3 runs to 14 residues. Germline values: CDR1 DFQATT, CDR2 SNEGSKA (reference sequence). DNA for the CDR3: TGCAGTGCTGAAACAGGGGCCAGCAATCAGCCCCAGCATTTT. Protein sequence: CSAETGASNQPQHF.

The J gene is TRBJ2-2, the V gene TRBV11-2; 9 bases fit TRBD1. This CDR3 spans 15 amino acids. Germline V CDR1 and CDR2: SGHAT, FQNNGV. The V segment lost 3 bases and the J segment 5 bases; nucleotides outside the gene matches: 4. The CDR3 spells CASSLGTGLTGELFF. Written as DNA, the CDR3 is TGTGCCAGCAGCTTGGGGACAGGGTTGACCGGGGAGCTGTTTTTT.

The chain carries TRBV12-3 or TRBV12-4 and TRBJ1-2; tentatively, D is TRBD1 (6 bases). Trimming shortened V by 5 bases and J by 1 base, and 14 bases separated the two germline ends. There are 15 residues in the CDR3. CDR3 sequence: CASSPGRDNNYGYTF. The CDR3 DNA sequence: TGTGCCAGCAGTCCCGGCCGGGACAATAACTATGGCTACACCTTC.

V gene TRBV7-2 combines with J gene TRBJ2-1; a possible D gene is TRBD1 (5 bases). Germline V gene lookup returns CDR1 SGHTA and CDR2 FQGNSA. The CDR3 runs 15 residues. V lost 3 bases to trimming and J lost 4 bases, with 13 bases between them. The CDR3 nucleotides read TGTGCCAGCAGCTTGGGCAGGGCCTCTTACAATGAGCAGTTCTTC. Protein: CASSLGRASYNEQFF.

The chain uses TRBV12-3 or TRBV12-4 and TRBJ2-1; tentatively, D is TRBD1 or TRBD2 (7 bases each). The V end lost 7 bases, the J end lost 5 bases, and 30 bases lay between the germline ends. The CDR3 spans 19 residues. The CDR3 loop reads CASIWGGTAVRDIDNEQFF. The CDR3 coding sequence is TGTGCCAGCATTTGGGGGGGGACAGCCGTCCGTGATATAGACAATGAGCAGTTCTTC.

This clonotype was seen a few times. The chain employs TRBV9 and TRBJ2-1, with 16 positions matching TRBD2. The CDR3 spans 18 residues. Trimming removed 0 bases from V and 9 bases from J; junction bases left unmatched: 9. In germline, CDR1 is SGDLS, CDR2 YYNGEE. CDR3 amino acids: CASSVGGTSGRVSSEQFF. The CDR3 DNA follows: TGTGCCAGCAGCGTAGGGGGGACTAGCGGGAGGGTATCGAGTGAGCAGTTCTTC. Full variable domain (remainder filled in from reference TRBV9 and TRBJ2-1): DSGVTQTPKHLITATGQRVTLRCSPRSGDLSVYWYQQSLDQGLQFLIQYYNGEERAKGNILERFSAQQFPDLHSELNLSSLELGDSALYFCASSVGGTSGRVSSEQFFGPGTRLTVL.

The rearrangement uses TRBV20-1 and TRBJ2-1; no firm D call. The V end lost 3 bases, the J end lost 8 bases, and 11 bases lay between the germline ends. The length of the CDR3 is 12 residues. Germline V gene data show CDR1 as DFQATT and CDR2 as SNEGSKA (reference sequence). The CDR3 DNA reads TGCAGTGCTAGTACCCCCCTGCATGAGCAGTTCTTC. This gives the protein CSASTPLHEQFF.

This chain links TRBV3-1 with TRBJ2-3; D is unclear. Germline-derived CDR1 and CDR2 are LGHDT and YNNKEL (reference sequence). The CDR3 loop spans 14 amino acids. Trimming took 1 base from V and 14 from J, leaving 19 bases between them. The CDR3, as DNA: TGTGCCAGCAGCCAAGTCCCCGGTCACAGATACGCGTATTTT. Translated, it gives CASSQVPGHRYAYF.

The J gene is TRBJ2-4, the V gene TRBV10-3, with 9 bases fitting TRBD2. The J call may be wrong; the DNA end is better matched by TRBJ2-7. There are 16 residues in the CDR3. Germline V gives CDR1 ENHRY, CDR2 SYGVKD. CDR3 loop: CAISAQATSGPYEQYF. The DNA of the CDR3 is TGTGCCATCAGTGCCCAAGCTACTAGCGGGCCATACGAGCAGTACTTC.

This sequence joins TRBV2 and TRBJ1-5, with D possibly matching TRBD1 (5 bases). The V gene lost 5 bases and the J gene lost 0 bases, with 8 bases spanning the gap. The CDR3 spans 14 residues. Per germline, CDR1 SNHLY and CDR2 FYNNEI. The CDR3 sequence is CASSLDTSNQPQHF. CDR3 DNA: TGTGCCAGCAGTCTGGACACTAGCAATCAGCCCCAGCATTTT.

In regard to this clonotype: The conserved final phenylalanine or tryptophan is absent from the CDR3, which likely points to a read error. This rearrangement joins TRBV7-2 to TRBJ2-1, with 9 bases identical to TRBD2. CDR1 SGHTA and CDR2 FQGNSA come from the germline V gene. Unmatched junction bases numbered 8, after V lost 5 bases and J lost 9 bases. The CDR3 has 14 residues. CDR3 coding DNA: TGTGCCAGCAGCAATAGCGGGAGATTGGGTGAGCAGTTCTTA. Its protein is CASSNSGRLGEQFL.

V and J are TRBV5-1 and TRBJ2-7, with 9 bases aligning to TRBD2. In germline, CDR1 is SGHRS, CDR2 YFSETQ. The trim removed 4 bases at V and 2 bases at J, leaving 4 bases unmatched. The CDR3 is made up of 14 amino acids. CDR3 DNA sequence: TGCGCCAGCAGCCAAAGACTAGCGGCCTACGAGCAGTACTTC. Translating gives CASSQRLAAYEQYF.

This clonotype was detected only a few times. The genes are TRBV29-1 and TRBJ2-5; TRBD1 matches 8 bases. J lost 4 bases, V lost 3 bases, and 4 bases had no gene match. Germline CDR1 SQVTM, CDR2 ANQGSEA. The CDR3 spans 13 residues. CDR3 in amino acids: CSVDGTGGETQYF. The CDR3 region has the DNA TGCAGCGTTGACGGGACAGGAGGAGAGACCCAGTACTTC.

This clonotype is a singleton in its sample. The chain carries TRBV4-1 and TRBJ2-2; TRBD1 agrees at 7 bases. Losses at the gene ends were 6 bases for V and 4 bases for J; bases not matched to a gene: 14. The length of the CDR3 is 17 residues. Germline values: CDR1 MGHRA, CDR2 YSYEKL. This CDR3 is CASRTRPLTGSTGELFF. CDR3 DNA: TGCGCCAGCAGGACCCGACCTTTGACAGGGAGCACCGGGGAGCTGTTTTTT.

V gene TRBV10-2 combines with J gene TRBJ1-2; D unresolved. Germline V gene lookup returns CDR1 WSHSY and CDR2 SAAADI. There are 14 residues in the CDR3. V lost 7 bases, J lost 6 bases, and 18 bases lay in between. CDR3 residues: CASTSSPRSDGYTF. CDR3 bases: TGCGCCAGCACCTCAAGTCCCCGGTCCGATGGCTACACCTTC.

V is TRBV9 and J is TRBJ2-1, with D maybe TRBD2 (5 bases). The CDR3 length is 15 residues. Trimming took off 2 bases at V and 3 bases at J, with 12 bases between the two ends. CDR1 is SGDLS, CDR2 YYNGEE, per germline. CDR3 loop: CASSVAGILYNEQFF. Here the CDR3 DNA reads TGTGCCAGCAGCGTTGCCGGGATACTCTACAATGAGCAGTTCTTC.

This clonotype was recorded once. The CDR3 spells CASSYSGVALGVDEQYF. CDR3 DNA sequence: TGTGCCAGCAGTTACTCTGGGGTCGCGCTTGGGGTTGACGAGCAGTACTTC. V is TRBV6-5 and J is TRBJ2-5; no reliable D call. The tail of the sequence fits TRBJ2-7 better, so the J call may be wrong. In germline, CDR1 is MNHEY, CDR2 SVGAGI. There are 17 residues in the CDR3.